A single sample gave rise to the 7 T cell receptor beta chains below, sequenced in a study of PD-1 blockade in classical Hodgkin lymphoma. The protocol was immunoSEQ multiplex PCR, while the TCRdb copy is restricted to in-frame clones and leaves out a portion. The sample lists approximately 12,000 clones; over 70% were seen once. The patients all showed relapse after autologous stem cell transplantation, while their brentuximab vedotin exposure varied. The sequences come from peripheral blood mononuclear cells (PBMCs), collected at baseline. The origin of the receptors is a human donor with classical Hodgkin lymphoma.

This CDR3 is CASSLKVVAGDKETQYF. CDR3 DNA sequence: TGTGCCAGCAGCTTAAAAGTGGTAGCGGGAGATAAGGAGACCCAGTACTTC. The chain is built from TRBV7-2 and TRBJ2-5; 9 positions agree with TRBD2. Germline loops: CDR1 SGHTA, CDR2 FQGNSA. Trimming cost V 2 bases and J 5 bases; bases outside gene matches: 12. CDR3 length: 17 residues.

The rearrangement links TRBV5-1 to TRBJ2-1; TRBD2 matches at 13 bases. J gave up 6 bases and V 4 bases, and 4 bases lay outside the gene matches. CDR1 SGHRS and CDR2 YFSETQ come from the germline V gene. The CDR3 is made up of 15 amino acids. The CDR3 nucleotides read TGCGCCAGCAGCCGACTAGCGGGAGGCCCCAATGAGCAGTTCTTC. This translates into CASSRLAGGPNEQFF.

J is TRBJ1-5 and V is TRBV6-1; TRBD1 matches 7 bases. The V and J ends lost 5 bases and 0 bases, in that order; junction bases with no gene match: 4. The CDR3 is 15 residues long. Germline V gene sequence: CDR1 MNHNS, CDR2 SASEGT. CDR3 DNA sequence: TGTGCCAGCAGTACAGGGGCCTATAGCAATCAGCCCCAGCATTTT. Its translation is CASSTGAYSNQPQHF.

To note about this clone: An end of the junction differs from the germline gene, which may be a read error. The CDR3 DNA reads TGCGCCAGCAGCTCGAATCGAGCTCTTTGGTATTTT. This codes for CASSSNRALWYF. The gene calls are TRBV5-1 and TRBJ1-4; D gene uncertain. Germline-derived CDR1 and CDR2 are SGHRS and YFSETQ. The CDR3 consists of 12 residues.

The chain has TRBV9 and TRBJ1-1; 12 bases are shared with TRBD1. The CDR3 sequence is 19 residues long. The V gene end was trimmed by 1 base and the J gene end by 2 bases; junction bases not matched to a gene: 12. Germline CDR1 reads SGDLS; CDR2 reads YYNGEE. The CDR3 spells CASSVQARGTGGLNTEAFF. In DNA, the CDR3 is TGTGCCAGCAGCGTACAAGCCCGAGGGACAGGGGGCCTAAACACTGAAGCTTTCTTT.

The chain recombines TRBV28 with TRBJ2-7, with 7 bases fitting TRBD2. CDR3 length: 13 amino acids. CDR1 and CDR2 from the germline V gene are MDHEN and SYDVKM. V shed 6 bases and J 3 bases; nucleotides not matched to a gene: 5. The CDR3 DNA reads TGTGCCAGCAGGGGAGGGACTCTCTACGAGCAGTACTTC. It encodes CASRGGTLYEQYF.

The chain links TRBV6-1 to TRBJ2-7; 8 bases agree with TRBD1. Germline lookup yields CDR1 MNHNS and CDR2 SASEGT. This CDR3 spans 12 amino acids. V gave up 10 bases and J gave up 2 bases; unmatched junction bases: 4. CDR3 amino acids: CATRTGPYEQYF. For the CDR3, the DNA is TGTGCCACCAGGACAGGGCCCTACGAGCAGTACTTC.